Below are 23 T cell receptor beta chains sequenced from a single sample in a study of T cells after somatic rescue of genetic block. Produced via immunoSEQ multiplex PCR; TCRdb's table is partial and in-frame only. This sample has around 67,000 clones; about 92% occur once, and the top ten carry around 3%. Sequenced: peripheral blood mononuclear cells (PBMCs). The receptors originated from a man aged 40-55 years.

The chain joins TRBV27 to TRBJ1-4, with D tentatively TRBD1 (6 bases). Trimming shortened V by 5 bases and J by 7 bases, and 14 bases separated the two germline ends. Germline V gives CDR1 MNHEY, CDR2 SMNVEV (reference sequence). This CDR3 region has 14 residues. The CDR3 is CASSLQGLGEKLFF. The CDR3 nucleotides read TGTGCCAGCAGTCTACAGGGTCTCGGTGAAAAACTGTTTTTT.

The V and J genes are TRBV6-1 and TRBJ1-4; perhaps TRBD1 as D (6 bases). CDR3 length equals 15 residues. V lost 0 bases and J 3 bases, leaving 8 bases between the germline ends. CDR1 is MNHNS and CDR2 is SASEGT in the germline V gene. CDR3: CASSEAAGANEKLFF. Written as DNA, the CDR3 is TGTGCCAGCAGTGAAGCTGCAGGGGCTAATGAAAAACTGTTTTTT.

The chain links TRBV5-1 to TRBJ2-3, with TRBD2 identical over 8 bases. The CDR3 has 17 residues. Trimming took 1 base from V and 5 from J; bases not matched to a gene: 12. CDR1 and CDR2 (germline): SGHRS, YFSETQ. The CDR3 DNA is TGCGCCAGCAGCTTGACGCCACGGGGGGGCCCGGAAGATACGCAGTATTTT. Translated, it gives CASSLTPRGGPEDTQYF.

The chain recombines TRBV10-3 with TRBJ2-5; D is uncertain. The CDR3 sequence is 14 residues long. The V and J ends lost 1 base and 2 bases respectively, with 8 bases between them. The germline CDR1 and CDR2 sequences are ENHRY and SYGVKD. The CDR3 loop reads CAISEYTEQETQYF. In nucleotides, the CDR3 is TGTGCCATCAGTGAGTACACAGAACAAGAGACCCAGTACTTC.

The chain links TRBV19 to TRBJ2-1; a possible D gene is TRBD2 (5 bases). Germline V gene sequence: CDR1 LNHDA, CDR2 SQIVND (reference sequence). This CDR3 spans 15 amino acids. Trimming cost V 4 bases and J 5 bases, with 15 bases left between them. In DNA form, the CDR3 reads TGTGCCAGTAGTACACCAGGACTGAGAAACAATGAGCAGTTCTTC. This sequence encodes CASSTPGLRNNEQFF.

V usage is TRBV7-9 and J usage is TRBJ2-7; 7 bases align to TRBD1. The CDR3 is 15 residues long. CDR1 SEHNR and CDR2 FQNEAQ come from the germline V gene (reference sequence). V shed 5 bases, J shed 3 bases, and the junction held 10 bases outside the gene matches. This CDR3 is CASSPRRAGGYEQYF. Written as DNA, the CDR3 is TGTGCCAGCAGCCCTCGGCGAGCAGGGGGCTACGAGCAGTACTTC.

V gene TRBV10-3 combines with J gene TRBJ2-2; D gene ambiguous. This CDR3 contains 14 residues. The ends were cut back, 10 bases at V and 0 bases at J, with 12 bases in the middle. In germline, CDR1 is ENHRY, CDR2 SYGVKD. The CDR3, as DNA: TGTGCCACCTCATTATCGGCGAACACCGGGGAGCTGTTTTTT. Translation: CATSLSANTGELFF.

The chain recombines TRBV9 with TRBJ2-3, with 9 positions matching TRBD2. CDR3 length equals 14 residues. Germline trimming cut 10 bases from V and 4 bases from J; bases unmatched to any gene: 10. In germline, CDR1 is SGDLS, CDR2 YYNGEE. This CDR3 is CAAGGGGAADTQYF. The CDR3 DNA reads TGTGCCGCAGGCGGCGGGGGGGCTGCAGATACGCAGTATTTT.

J is TRBJ1-4 and V is TRBV5-4; tentative D call: TRBD1 (5 bases). The CDR3 contains 14 residues. CDR1 and CDR2 from the germline V gene are SGHNT and YYREEE (reference sequence). V was trimmed by 3 bases and J by 1 base, leaving 7 bases between them. In DNA form, the CDR3 reads TGTGCCAGCAGCTCGGGGCTAACTAATGAAAAACTGTTTTTT. Its protein product is CASSSGLTNEKLFF.

The chain combines TRBV7-9 with TRBJ2-1; D unresolved. In germline, CDR1 is SEHNR, CDR2 FQNEAQ (reference sequence). The CDR3 extends over 12 amino acids. Trimming left V 8 bases short and J 8 bases short, with 13 bases between. This CDR3 reads CASAPRSYEQFF. CDR3 DNA sequence: TGTGCCAGCGCCCCCCGGAGTTATGAGCAGTTCTTC.

This clone has a handful of counts. The chain has TRBV10-3 and TRBJ2-7; D uncertain. V was shortened by 4 bases and J by 1 base, with 11 bases between the two germline ends. CDR1 and CDR2 from the germline V gene are ENHRY and SYGVKD. The CDR3 runs 14 residues. The CDR3 reads CAISGARESYEQYF. The CDR3 DNA reads TGTGCCATCAGTGGGGCTAGGGAATCCTACGAGCAGTACTTC.

The chain combines TRBV14 with TRBJ2-1; D is undetermined. V gave up 5 bases and J gave up 8 bases, with 13 bases separating them. The CDR3 consists of 13 residues. Per germline, CDR1 SGHDN and CDR2 FVKESK. CDR3 bases: TGTGCCAGCAGCTGGATAGGTGGCGATGAGCAGTTCTTC. It codes for CASSWIGGDEQFF. Full variable domain (missing parts from reference TRBV14 and TRBJ2-1): EAGVTQFPSHSVIEKGQTVTLRCDPISGHDNLYWYRRVMGKEIKFLLHFVKESKQDESGMPNNRFLAERTGGTYSTLKVQPAELEDSGVYFCASSWIGGDEQFFGPGTRLTVL.

V and J are TRBV7-9 and TRBJ2-7; 9 bases agree with TRBD1. J gave up 2 bases and V 5 bases, and 7 bases lay outside the gene matches. The CDR3 runs to 15 residues. Germline CDR1 is SEHNR and CDR2 is FQNEAQ (reference sequence). The CDR3 nucleotides read TGTGCCAGCAGCGTGGCCGGGACAGGGACCTACGAGCAGTACTTC. This sequence encodes CASSVAGTGTYEQYF.

This chain connects TRBV5-6 to TRBJ2-3, with D tentatively TRBD2 (5 bases). The CDR3 is 16 residues long. The V and J ends lost 0 bases and 4 bases respectively, with 15 bases between them. Germline lookup yields CDR1 SGHDT and CDR2 YYEEEE. The CDR3 reads CASSLASRADPDTQYF. The CDR3 bases are TGTGCCAGCAGCTTGGCCAGCAGAGCGGATCCAGATACGCAGTATTTT. The variable domain in full, with the rest retrieved from reference TRBV5-6 and TRBJ2-3, is DAGVTQSPTHLIKTRGQQVTLRCSPKSGHDTVSWYQQALGQGPQFIFQYYEEEERQRGNFPDRFSGHQFPNYSSELNVNALLLGDSALYLCASSLASRADPDTQYFGPGTRLTVL.

V usage is TRBV4-1 and J usage is TRBJ1-4; TRBD1 matches 12 bases. Per the germline V gene, CDR1 is MGHRA and CDR2 is YSYEKL. V dropped 2 bases and J dropped 4; count of bases not matched to a gene: 11. The CDR3 is 19 amino acids. CDR3 in amino acids: CASSQILPGQGAFNEKLFF. CDR3 coding DNA: TGCGCCAGCAGCCAAATCTTACCGGGACAGGGGGCTTTTAATGAAAAACTGTTTTTT.

V gene TRBV5-4 combines with J gene TRBJ2-1; 16 bases map to TRBD2. The V gene's germline CDR1 is SGHNT and CDR2 YYREEE (reference sequence). Trimming at V came to 4 bases and at J to 5 bases, leaving 3 bases not matched to a gene. The CDR3 totals 16 residues. The CDR3 sequence is CASSPGTSGRDNEQFF. CDR3 DNA: TGTGCCAGCAGCCCCGGGACTAGCGGGAGGGACAATGAGCAGTTCTTC.

The chain uses TRBV5-4 and TRBJ2-5; D gene unclear. CDR1 SGHNT and CDR2 YYREEE come from the germline V gene (reference sequence). Trimming pared 1 base from V and 3 bases from J, leaving 7 bases between. The CDR3 is 13 amino acids. As DNA, the CDR3 is TGTGCCAGCAGCTTGTCTGCTAAAGAGACCCAGTACTTC. Protein sequence: CASSLSAKETQYF.

This clone has just one count. This rearrangement joins TRBV7-3 to TRBJ1-1; no definite D call. Germline lookup yields CDR1 SGHTA and CDR2 FQGTGA. There are 14 residues in the CDR3. Trimming left V 1 base short and J 4 bases short, with 10 bases between. The CDR3 is CASSLSPVTTEAFF. The CDR3 DNA reads as TGTGCCAGCAGCTTAAGCCCAGTCACCACTGAAGCTTTCTTT.

A remark on this clone: Different DNA sequences within this sample yield the same CDR3. V is TRBV19 and J is TRBJ1-1; D gene unclear. Germline V gene data show CDR1 as LNHDA and CDR2 as SQIVND (reference sequence). The V end was cut by 1 base, the J end by 1 base, with 4 bases between. This CDR3 comprises 13 residues. The CDR3 loop reads CASSIGRNTEAFF. As DNA, the CDR3 is TGTGCCAGTAGTATAGGGCGGAACACTGAAGCTTTCTTT.

The genes are TRBV6-1 and TRBJ1-1; D gene unclear. The V gene lost 6 bases and the J gene lost 3 bases, with 11 bases spanning the gap. The CDR3 totals 13 residues. Germline V gives CDR1 MNHNS, CDR2 SASEGT. The CDR3 DNA follows: TGTGCCAGCAGGCGGGAATGGGACACTGAAGCTTTCTTT. As protein: CASRREWDTEAFF.

This clone was seen a single time. Here the CDR3 reads CASSKALNTEAFF. The CDR3 DNA reads as TGTGCCAGCAGTAAAGCGCTTAACACTGAAGCTTTCTTT. The V call is TRBV6-5, the J call TRBJ1-1; no clear D. The CDR3 spans 13 residues. Germline V gives CDR1 MNHEY, CDR2 SVGAGI. V lost 5 bases and J 2 bases, leaving 9 bases between the germline ends.

The chain combines TRBV28 with TRBJ1-5; tentative D call: TRBD1 (6 bases). Per germline, CDR1 MDHEN and CDR2 SYDVKM. V lost 2 bases, J lost 7 bases, and 9 bases lay in between. The CDR3 runs to 13 residues. CDR3 residues: CASSLQGYQPQHF. The CDR3 nucleotides are TGTGCCAGCAGTTTACAGGGGTACCAGCCCCAGCATTTT.

V usage is TRBV19 and J usage is TRBJ2-3, with 8 bases fitting TRBD2. This CDR3 region has 15 residues. CDR1 and CDR2 from the germline V gene are LNHDA and SQIVND (reference sequence). Losses at the gene ends were 8 bases for V and 2 bases for J; bases not matched to a gene: 9. The DNA of the CDR3 is TGTGCCAGTGGAGGCGGGGGGCACCCCACAGATACGCAGTATTTT. Translated: CASGGGGHPTDTQYF.